This TCR beta chain is drawn from a study of T cell responses to AZD1222 COVID-19 vaccine. This CDR3 is built from 13 residues. Germline CDR1 SGHVS, CDR2 FQNEAQ. Trimming cost V 5 bases and J 3 bases, with 11 bases left between them. Produced via immunoSEQ multiplex PCR; TCRdb's table is partial and in-frame only. This sample yields 120,000 or so clones, of which roughly 90% are seen a single time; approximately 6.5% belongs to the top ten. This clone showed up just once. This TCR derives from an adult who received the AZD1222 COVID-19 vaccine. Material: peripheral blood, obtained 28 days after the second AZD1222 dose. This chain links TRBV7-8 with TRBJ2-7; D not resolved. CDR3 coding DNA: TGTGCCAGCAGCCTAGTGGGTGTCTACGAGCAGTACTTC. Translated, it gives CASSLVGVYEQYF. Supplemented by reference TRBV7-8 and TRBJ2-7, the full variable domain reads GAGVSQSPRYKVAKRGQDVALRCDPISGHVSLFWYQQALGQGPEFLTYFQNEAQLDKSGLPSDRFFAERPEGSVSTLKIQRTQQEDSAVYLCASSLVGVYEQYFGPGTRLTVT.